This TCR beta chain was identified in a study of identical twins. Unique molecular identifiers were present on the cDNA, which also gained a universal primer site by template switching. TCRdb re-called the 5' RACE reads with MiXCR, one entry per CDR3 protein. The sample lists about 220,000 distinct CDR3 sequences, around 7.6% occurring once. This clonotype has ten or more counts. Its antigen is unknown. Trimming at V came to 2 bases and at J to 5 bases, leaving 2 bases not matched to a gene. The CDR3 is 14 residues long. Per the germline V gene, CDR1 is MGHDK and CDR2 is SYGVNS. General study findings and limits: The presence of invariant MAIT and iNKT cells could partly confound analyses of zero-insertion sequences. Within twin pairs, the out-of-frame alpha sequences they shared showed excess low generation probability.

These same data were also listed under a study on yellow fever vaccine responses in identical twins.

The sequenced sample was CD8+ T cells sorted from blood. The chain combines TRBV25-1 with TRBJ1-5; TRBD1 matches at 8 bases. The clonotype comes from a woman younger than 30 in good health. This chain's CDR3 is CASSEQGAHQPQHF. CDR3 nucleotide sequence: TGTGCCAGCAGTGAACAGGGGGCTCATCAGCCCCAGCATTTT.